The 21 T cell receptor beta chains presented below share a single source sample, sequenced in a study of T cell repertoires in cytomegalovirus infection. One entry per CDR3 protein, called by TCRdb with MiXCR from the reads. The table has about 310,000 distinct CDR3 sequences, 20% to 30% seen once. These receptors lack a known antigen. The specimen was cultured PBMCs, collected from culture after CMV antigen stimulation. The receptors come from a human donor in good health (CMV status not recorded). Some clones in this sample may be carry-over from other donors' samples.

This clonotype was picked up many times. This chain links TRBV7-2 with TRBJ2-2; D is unresolved. The V end lost 6 bases, the J end lost 8 bases, and 7 bases lay between the germline ends. The CDR3 loop spans 11 amino acids. The germline gives CDR1 SGHTA, CDR2 FQGNSA. CDR3 sequence: CASSFGGELFF. As DNA, the CDR3 is TGTGCCAGCAGTTTCGGTGGGGAGCTGTTTTTT.

The chain combines TRBV19 with TRBJ1-5; a possible D gene is TRBD1 (5 bases). The CDR3 covers 19 residues. Germline CDR1 reads LNHDA; CDR2 reads SQIVND (reference sequence). V was trimmed by 4 bases and J by 7 bases, leaving 29 bases between them. DNA of the CDR3: TGTGCCAGTAGTAACCACGGCTTCGGGGGGTCCCGCTCGGAACAGCCCCAGCATTTT. This encodes CASSNHGFGGSRSEQPQHF.

This clonotype was seen a few times. This chain uses TRBV7-9 with TRBJ2-1; 15 bases line up with TRBD2. V trimming: 5 bases; J trimming: 3 bases; junction bases outside the gene matches: 5. This CDR3 has 17 residues. Germline lookup yields CDR1 SEHNR and CDR2 FQNEAQ (reference sequence). The CDR3 coding sequence is TGTGCCAGCAGCCCGGGACTAGCGGGAGGAAACTACAATGAGCAGTTCTTC. Translated: CASSPGLAGGNYNEQFF.

The chain is built from TRBV13 and TRBJ2-5; D is possibly TRBD1 (5 bases). Trimming took off 5 bases at V and 3 bases at J, with 28 bases between the two ends. Germline V gene lookup returns CDR1 PRHDT and CDR2 FYEKMQ (reference sequence). This CDR3 is 19 amino acids long. The CDR3 DNA reads TGTGCCAGCAGCCAGGGCCGTCATAATTGGGCGCCAAAGAAAGAGACCCAGTACTTC. Its translation is CASSQGRHNWAPKKETQYF.

The genes are TRBV6-2 or TRBV6-3 and TRBJ1-2; no definite D call. Per germline, CDR1 MNHEY and CDR2 SVGEGT. The CDR3 has 12 residues. Trimming stripped 5 bases from V and 2 bases from J, with 6 bases between. CDR3 protein: CASSIRNYGYTF. The CDR3 bases are TGTGCCAGCAGTATCAGAAACTATGGCTACACCTTC.

This clonotype was counted between two and nine times. The chain has TRBV24-1 and TRBJ1-5; 8 bases are shared with TRBD1. Germline loops: CDR1 KGHDR, CDR2 SFDVKD. The J segment lost 6 bases and the V segment lost 4 bases, leaving 10 bases of the junction unmatched. The CDR3 is 16 amino acids. DNA for the CDR3: TGTGCCACCAGTGACGCCGGACAGGGCAGCGGTCAGCCCCAGCATTTT. Its translation is CATSDAGQGSGQPQHF.

This clonotype was observed a handful of times. J is TRBJ2-1 and V is TRBV28, with 9 bases lining up with TRBD2. The CDR3 length is 15 residues. Germline V gene data show CDR1 as MDHEN and CDR2 as SYDVKM. With 6 bases clipped from V and 0 bases from J, the junction kept 3 bases outside the gene matches. As DNA, the CDR3 is TGTGCCAGCAGCGAGACTAGCGGCTCCTACAATGAGCAGTTCTTC. Amino acid sequence: CASSETSGSYNEQFF.

The gene calls are TRBV6-6 and TRBJ1-4; possible D gene TRBD1, 6 bases. Germline-derived CDR1 and CDR2 are MNHNY and SVGAGI (reference sequence). V was shortened by 0 bases and J by 9 bases, with 14 bases between the two germline ends. This CDR3 has 15 residues. The CDR3 DNA sequence: TGTGCCAGCAGTTACTCGATGTACAGGGATCAAAAACTGTTTTTT. Translated, it gives CASSYSMYRDQKLFF.

The chain carries TRBV28 and TRBJ2-1; D uncertain. V was clipped by 8 bases and J by 4 bases, with 9 bases between them. The CDR3 contains 12 residues. Per the germline V gene, CDR1 is MDHEN and CDR2 is SYDVKM. The CDR3 reads CASYHEYNEQFF. CDR3 nucleotides: TGTGCCAGCTATCACGAGTACAATGAGCAGTTCTTC.

The chain is built from TRBV7-6 and TRBJ2-2; D is undetermined. V lost 5 bases, J lost 7 bases, and 8 bases lay in between. This CDR3 is built from 12 residues. CDR1 is SGHVS, CDR2 FNYEAQ, per germline. The DNA for the CDR3 is TGTGCCAGCAGCGCAACCCGCGGGGAGCTGTTTTTT. Encoded protein: CASSATRGELFF.

Only a few counts were recorded for this clonotype. The chain is built from TRBV10-3 and TRBJ1-2; D is unresolved. Trimming stripped 2 bases from V and 8 bases from J, with 9 bases between. The V gene's germline CDR1 is ENHRY and CDR2 SYGVKD. The CDR3 sequence is 12 residues long. CDR3 residues: CAISEGVPGYTF. The CDR3, as DNA: TGTGCCATCAGTGAGGGGGTTCCCGGCTACACCTTC.

The V and J genes are TRBV7-9 and TRBJ2-5; 10 bases agree with TRBD2. CDR1 and CDR2 (germline): SEHNR, FQNEAQ (reference sequence). V trimming: 5 bases; J trimming: 5 bases; junction bases outside the gene matches: 5. There are 14 residues in the CDR3. CDR3 region: CASSRAGGWETQYF. Written as DNA, the CDR3 is TGTGCCAGCAGCCGAGCGGGAGGGTGGGAGACCCAGTACTTC.

This clonotype was counted a few times. CDR3 sequence: CASSPDRGYGYTF. In DNA, the CDR3 is TGTGCCAGCAGTCCCGACAGGGGGTACGGCTACACCTTC. The chain is built from TRBV6-5 and TRBJ1-2, with 9 bases fitting TRBD1. Germline CDR1 MNHEY, CDR2 SVGAGI. Germline trimming cut 5 bases from V and 8 bases from J; bases unmatched to any gene: 6. The CDR3 loop spans 13 amino acids.

Only a few counts were recorded for this clonotype. The V and J genes are TRBV7-9 and TRBJ2-2; 7 bases agree with TRBD2. J was trimmed by 0 bases and V by 2 bases; bases with no gene match: 9. CDR3 length: 18 amino acids. The germline V gene has CDR1 SEHNR and CDR2 FQNEAQ (reference sequence). CDR3 in DNA: TGTGCCAGCAGCTTAACTAGCGCCATCCTACCGAACACCGGGGAGCTGTTTTTT. Translation: CASSLTSAILPNTGELFF.

V is TRBV12-3 or TRBV12-4 and J is TRBJ1-4, with unresolved D. V lost 8 bases and J 1 base, leaving 14 bases between the germline ends. CDR3 length equals 15 residues. CDR3 DNA sequence: TGTGCCAGCCACAGATGGGGTGGAACTAATGAAAAACTGTTTTTT. Translation gives CASHRWGGTNEKLFF.

This clonotype occurred many times. This sequence joins TRBV7-2 and TRBJ2-7; 7 positions match TRBD1. CDR1 and CDR2 (germline): SGHTA, FQGNSA. The CDR3 is 16 residues long. The V segment lost 5 bases and the J segment 6 bases; nucleotides outside the gene matches: 16. In nucleotides, the CDR3 is TGTGCCAGCAGCAACGGGACAGCACGAAGGCCGTTCGAGCAGTACGTC. Protein: CASSNGTARRPFEQYV.

Ten or more counts support this clonotype. The chain combines TRBV11-2 with TRBJ2-5; 7 nucleotides agree with TRBD2. Trimming removed 5 bases from V and 2 bases from J; junction bases left unmatched: 5. This CDR3 has 14 amino acids. Germline V CDR1 and CDR2: SGHAT, FQNNGV. In nucleotides, the CDR3 is TGTGCCAGCAGCCCTAGCGGACCTCAAGAGACCCAGTACTTC. This codes for CASSPSGPQETQYF.

The chain has TRBV7-2 and TRBJ2-7; TRBD2 agrees at 8 bases. The CDR3 covers 16 residues. In germline, CDR1 is SGHTA, CDR2 FQGNSA. With V trimmed by 1 base and J by 3 bases, 8 bases remained unmatched. The CDR3 DNA reads as TGTGCCAGCAGCTTAGAGGCGGGAGGCGGGGACTACGAGCAGTACTTC. Amino acid sequence: CASSLEAGGGDYEQYF.

This clonotype was seen a few times. CDR3 in amino acids: CASSDGTGPYNEQFF. The CDR3 DNA reads as TGTGCCAGCAGTGACGGGACAGGGCCTTACAATGAGCAGTTCTTC. This rearrangement joins TRBV6-4 to TRBJ2-1; 9 bases match TRBD1. Germline loops: CDR1 MRHNA, CDR2 SNTAGT. This CDR3 is 15 amino acids long. Unmatched junction bases numbered 3, after V lost 2 bases and J lost 4 bases.

This clonotype has at least ten counts. The rearrangement uses TRBV11-3 and TRBJ2-1, with 7 bases fitting TRBD1. The trim removed 1 base at V and 3 bases at J, leaving 6 bases unmatched. CDR1 is SGHNT, CDR2 YENEEA, per germline. CDR3 length: 16 residues. The CDR3, as DNA: TGTGCCAGCAGCTTAGTTTTCCAGGGGGTCTACAATGAGCAGTTCTTC. It specifies CASSLVFQGVYNEQFF.

V usage is TRBV15 and J usage is TRBJ2-3; 14 nucleotides align to TRBD2. The germline V gene encodes CDR1 LNHNV and CDR2 YYDKDF (reference sequence). After removal of 1 base from V and 3 bases from J, the junction contained 9 bases not matched to a gene. CDR3 size: 19 residues. CDR3: CATSRGAGLAGARTDTQYF. The DNA for the CDR3 is TGTGCCACCAGCAGAGGGGCGGGACTAGCGGGAGCGAGGACAGATACGCAGTATTTT. The entire variable domain, with the rest obtained from reference TRBV15 and TRBJ2-3, is as follows: DAMVIQNPRYQVTQFGKPVTLSCSQTLNHNVMYWYQQKSSQAPKLLFHYYDKDFNNEADTPDNFQSRRPNTSFCFLDIRSPGLGDTAMYLCATSRGAGLAGARTDTQYFGPGTRLTVL.